The sequence of this T cell receptor beta chain was determined in a study of OX40 agonist ivuxolimab in advanced cancers. The CDR3 contains 16 residues. Between the trimmed V and J ends, which lost 1 base and 1 base, there was a span of 14 bases. Germline CDR1 reads SGHTA; CDR2 reads FQGNSA. Sequencing used immunoSEQ multiplex PCR; TCRdb keeps in-frame clones, though not all of them. The profile shows 61,000 or so clones, approximately 84% of them singletons. The sequence came from an adult with an advanced solid tumor such as melanoma, head and neck, liver or kidney cancer. The V gene is TRBV7-2, the J gene TRBJ2-7; a possible D gene is TRBD1 (6 bases). Sequencing used CD4+ or CD8+ T cells sorted from blood, obtained in a trial of the OX40 agonist ivuxolimab. CDR3 bases: TGTGCCAGCAGCTTAGGTCCGGGACAACCATCCTACGAGCAGTACTTC. Protein sequence: CASSLGPGQPSYEQYF.